This TCR beta chain emerged from a study of early T cells in non-severe SARS-CoV-2 infection (TCRdb year 2021). In the study overall: TCR sequencing used bulk RNA from unsorted whole blood, so alpha and beta chains could not be paired. The research as a whole found: Matching against VDJdb was skewed toward anti-spike CD8 responses, likely underestimated virus-specific expansions, and missed private and CD4 specificities.

This was a case-control study nested in a cohort of healthcare workers in London, UK, who had nasopharyngeal swab PCR tests and blood samples taken every week. Healthcare workers were recruited between 23 and 31 March 2020, during the week of the UK lockdown, and were followed weekly for up to roughly 15 weeks. V is cut by 7 bases and J by 9 bases, and the space between the germline ends is 7 bases. The CDR3 holds 11 amino acids from the cysteine to the phenylalanine. The entry retains the CDR3 DNA only, 33 bases that are in frame from base 1. CDR1 is given as MDHEN and CDR2 as SYDVKM, both from the germline V gene. This clonotype was detected only a few times. Its recognized antigen is unknown. No quality values exist for individual bases; no much larger clone is one base distant. The library came from 5' RACE. TCRdb shows the sequencer as NextSeq 500. The TCR library protocol attached unique molecular identifiers to individual cDNA molecules to correct for sequencing error and PCR bias. Both TCR alpha and beta chains were sequenced, and tight co-correlation was observed between alpha and beta sequence abundances in each sample. The authors' pipeline ran thus. Decombinator V4 was used to annotate the V gene, J gene and CDR3 of the TCR sequences. Expanded TCRs were defined as changing significantly between any two time points under a Poisson model with p below 0.0001. TCR abundances were normalised to the total number of TCRs sequenced per sample and expressed as counts per million. MAIT TCRs were defined by TRAV1-2 paired with TRAJ12, TRAJ20 or TRAJ33, and iNKT TCRs by TRAV10 paired with TRAJ18. VDJdb, accessed 1 November 2021, was searched for CMV, EBV and SARS-CoV-2 annotated TCRs, with TCRs annotated for multiple antigens excluded. The raw public data were reprocessed by TCRdb itself: fastp quality trimming at Q25, MiXCR clonotype calling, in-frame beta chains only. Each CDR3 protein gets just one entry, which takes the most common genes and DNA from the rows behind it. None of the V and J calls come from the authors' own analysis; TCRdb made them. The sample has around 33,000 distinct CDR3 sequences on record, about 7% of them singletons. The ten largest clones add up to 4% to 5% of the sample.

The sequencing input was whole blood. The chain uses TRBV28 and TRBJ1-6; no confident D gene assignment can be made. This clonotype originated in an adult who was a healthcare worker with PCR-confirmed SARS-CoV-2 infection or an uninfected control (not recorded which). CDR3 protein: CASTGGSPLHF. Read as DNA, the sequence is TGTGCCAGCACCGGTGGTTCACCCCTCCACTTT.